This entry lists 15 T cell receptor beta chains sequenced from one sample in a study of T and B cells in COVID-19 patients. TRB was amplified from about 260-540 ng of blood genomic DNA. TRB rearrangements were amplified by multiplex PCR with BIOMED2 TRB-A/B primers. Using its own MiXCR run on the multiplex PCR reads, TCRdb lists one record per CDR3 protein. The sample carries about 3,100 distinct CDR3 sequences, around 23% recorded once. Sequenced input: blood. These receptors were taken from a human donor with active COVID-19.

The chain is built from TRBV11-3 and TRBJ2-3, with D unclear. The V end was cut by 3 bases, the J end by 0 bases, with 7 bases between. CDR1 and CDR2 from the germline V gene are SGHNT and YENEEA. CDR3 length equals 14 residues. DNA of the CDR3: TGTGCCAGCAGCTTGTCCGGCAGCACAGATACGCAGTATTTT. Translation: CASSLSGSTDTQYF. Using reference TRBV11-3 and TRBJ2-3 for the parts outside the CDR3, the full variable domain is EAGVVQSPRYKIIEKKQPVAFWCNPISGHNTLYWYLQNLGQGPELLIRYENEEAVDDSQLPKDRFSAERLKGVDSTLKIQPAELGDSAVYLCASSLSGSTDTQYFGPGTRLTVL.

By sample share, this clonotype is medium-sized. This chain uses TRBV5-4 with TRBJ2-5; 12 bases are a match to TRBD2. Per the germline V gene, CDR1 is SGHNT and CDR2 is YYREEE (reference sequence). V was pared by 4 bases and J by 2 bases, with 18 bases of the junction left unmatched. The CDR3 extends over 20 amino acids. The CDR3 spells CASSSNFRTAGLAGQETQYF. In nucleotides, the CDR3 is TGTGCCAGCAGCAGCAATTTTAGAACGGCCGGACTAGCGGGGCAAGAGACCCAGTACTTC. Drawing the rest from reference TRBV5-4 and TRBJ2-5, the complete variable domain is ETGVTQSPTHLIKTRGQQVTLRCSSQSGHNTVSWYQQALGQGPQFIFQYYREEENGRGNFPPRFSGLQFPNYSSELNVNALELDDSALYLCASSSNFRTAGLAGQETQYFGPGTRLLVL.

By proportion, this clonotype is medium-sized (0.01 to 0.1%). The J gene is TRBJ2-1, the V gene TRBV6-2 or TRBV6-3, with 11 bases fitting TRBD1. There are 16 residues in the CDR3. Trimming took 9 bases from V and 4 from J; bases not matched to a gene: 11. Germline V gives CDR1 MNHEY, CDR2 SVGEGT. CDR3 bases: TGTGCCAGTTGCCGGGGGACAGGGGGACTTTACAATGAGCAGTTCTTC. Its translation: CASCRGTGGLYNEQFF.

This clonotype is labeled as large. The V call is TRBV29-1, the J call TRBJ2-5; 13 positions match TRBD2. J was trimmed by 4 bases and V by 7 bases; bases with no gene match: 3. The CDR3 sequence is 13 residues long. The germline V gene encodes CDR1 SQVTM and CDR2 ANQGSEA. Written as DNA, the CDR3 is TGCAGCGGACGGACTAGCGGGAGAGAGACCCAGTACTTC. Its translation is CSGRTSGRETQYF.

The chain employs TRBV12-3 or TRBV12-4 and TRBJ2-7; D not resolved. Between the trimmed V and J ends, which lost 1 base and 3 bases, there was a span of 13 bases. The CDR3 runs to 15 residues. The CDR3 region is CASSLGRQVHYEQYF. The DNA of the CDR3 is TGTGCCAGCAGTTTAGGAAGGCAGGTTCACTACGAGCAGTACTTC.

This clonotype occurred once. This chain connects TRBV29-1 to TRBJ1-2, with a tentative D call TRBD1 (6 bases). V dropped 4 bases and J dropped 4 bases, with 16 bases sitting between them. The CDR3 consists of 14 residues. Germline-derived CDR1 and CDR2 are SQVTM and ANQGSEA. The CDR3 loop reads CSVGGQVGGYGYTF. The CDR3 DNA is TGCAGCGTTGGGGGGCAGGTGGGGGGCTATGGCTACACCTTC. The complete variable domain, with remaining parts taken from reference TRBV29-1 and TRBJ1-2, reads SAVISQKPSRDICQRGTSLTIQCQVDSQVTMMFWYRQQPGQSLTLIATANQGSEATYESGFVIDKFPISRPNLTFSTLTVSNMSPEDSSIYLCSVGGQVGGYGYTFGSGTRLTVV.

This clonotype is medium-sized in the sample. This chain links TRBV27 with TRBJ2-1; 8 bases agree with TRBD1. V gave up 6 bases and J gave up 6 bases; unmatched junction bases: 7. The CDR3 consists of 14 residues. The V gene's germline CDR1 is MNHEY and CDR2 SMNVEV (reference sequence). The CDR3 DNA is TGTGCCAGCAGCTCTACAGGGGGATTCAATGAGCAGTTCTTC. This translates into CASSSTGGFNEQFF.

In this sample, this clonotype is medium-sized. This chain links TRBV13 with TRBJ2-7; TRBD1 agrees at 8 bases. Germline-derived CDR1 and CDR2 are PRHDT and FYEKMQ (reference sequence). CDR3 length: 15 amino acids. J gave up 7 bases and V 4 bases, and 12 bases lay outside the gene matches. The CDR3: CASSSGGTGIREQYF. CDR3 coding DNA: TGTGCCAGCAGCTCAGGCGGGACAGGTATACGGGAGCAGTACTTC.

V gene TRBV21-1 combines with J gene TRBJ2-7; TRBD1 reflects the table's D call only, with no check against the DNA. TRBV21-1 constitutes a pseudogene. This CDR3 comprises 13 residues. In nucleotides, the CDR3 is TGTGCCAGCAGCAAAAGTGGTGGACAGGGTATTTACTTC. It yields the protein CASSKSGGQGIYF.

For this clonotype: Being one base from a much bigger clone, this may be a read error. This chain connects TRBV27 to TRBJ1-1; no clear D. V was clipped by 0 bases and J by 9 bases, with 14 bases between them. The CDR3 sequence is 14 residues long. Germline loops: CDR1 MNHEY, CDR2 SMNVEV (reference sequence). The DNA of the CDR3 is TGTGCCAGCAGTTTATCAGGCGGGATTACTAAAGCTTTCTTT. Protein product: CASSLSGGITKAFF.

In its sample, this clonotype ranks as medium-sized. V usage is TRBV6-5 and J usage is TRBJ2-3; 9 nucleotides match TRBD1. This CDR3 region has 15 residues. Trimming took 1 base from V and 6 from J; bases not matched to a gene: 5. Germline V gene lookup returns CDR1 MNHEY and CDR2 SVGAGI. The CDR3 region is CASSYFQGQGDTQYF. The DNA of the CDR3 is TGTGCCAGCAGTTACTTCCAGGGACAGGGTGATACGCAGTATTTT.

This clonotype is categorized as medium-sized. The V and J genes are TRBV6-1 and TRBJ1-2; TRBD1 matches at 7 bases. Germline CDR1 MNHNS, CDR2 SASEGT. The CDR3 spans 17 residues. V was clipped by 4 bases and J by 4 bases; unmatched bases: 15. The CDR3 DNA reads TGTGCCAGCAGTGGATACTCACAGGGGAGGGGTTCCTATGGCTACACCTTC. It translates to CASSGYSQGRGSYGYTF.

By sample share, this clonotype is medium-sized. The CDR3 sequence is CASSLRLGSDTQYF. In nucleotides, the CDR3 is TGTGCCAGCAGCTTAAGACTAGGTTCAGATACGCAGTATTTT. The rearrangement links TRBV5-6 to TRBJ2-3; possibly TRBD2 for D (6 bases). This CDR3 is 14 amino acids long. Germline CDR1 is SGHDT and CDR2 is YYEEEE. The V end was cut by 2 bases, the J end by 4 bases, with 11 bases between.

Judged by abundance, this clonotype is medium-sized. The chain couples TRBV19 to TRBJ1-5, with 11 bases identical to TRBD1. Germline CDR1 reads LNHDA; CDR2 reads SQIVND (reference sequence). J was trimmed by 2 bases and V by 7 bases; bases with no gene match: 13. This CDR3 spans 18 amino acids. CDR3 amino acids: CASIPRTGGTHGNQPQHF. In nucleotides, the CDR3 is TGTGCCAGTATCCCAAGGACAGGGGGCACCCACGGCAATCAGCCCCAGCATTTT.

This clonotype rates as medium-sized. The chain uses TRBV6-5 and TRBJ2-1, with 10 positions matching TRBD2. Germline-derived CDR1 and CDR2 are MNHEY and SVGAGI. The V gene end was trimmed by 2 bases and the J gene end by 6 bases; junction bases not matched to a gene: 13. The CDR3 consists of 18 residues. DNA for the CDR3: TGTGCCAGCAGTTACCTTTTGCGCCCTAGCGGGGGTCCCAATGAGCAGTTCTTC. Its translation is CASSYLLRPSGGPNEQFF.